The T cell receptor (beta chain) under discussion was sequenced for a study of T-cell memory formation after mild COVID-19. TCRdb called the 5' RACE reads again in MiXCR, with one record for every CDR3 protein. Here the sample spans hundreds of thousands of distinct CDR3 sequences, roughly 20% being singletons. The CDR3 has 11 amino acids. With 6 bases removed from V and 14 bases from J, the gap between germline ends came to 13 bases. Germline V gives CDR1 LGHNT, CDR2 FRNRAP. The chain is built from TRBV12-5 and TRBJ1-4, with unresolved D. Sequenced: PBMCs or a T cell subset sorted from them (not recorded which). The source of this sequence is an adult woman who had mild COVID-19 (a few samples of this study predate the infection). Cell type and time point are not known. The CDR3 DNA reads as TGTGCTAGTGGACTACTCCCCGTTCTGTTTTTT. Translating gives CASGLLPVLFF.